This T cell receptor (beta chain) originates from a study of OX40 agonist ivuxolimab in advanced cancers. V lost 2 bases and J lost 1, with 17 bases in between. CDR3 length equals 17 residues. Germline loops: CDR1 SGHVS, CDR2 FNYEAQ. Only in-frame clones appear in the TCRdb table, and some are missing; sequencing was by immunoSEQ multiplex PCR. The sample shows 55,000 or so clones, 86% of them seen only once. The chain combines TRBV7-6 with TRBJ1-1; possible D gene TRBD1, 5 bases. The TCR sequence derives from an adult with an advanced solid tumor such as melanoma, head and neck, liver or kidney cancer. The sample was CD4+ or CD8+ T cells sorted from blood, taken in a trial of the OX40 agonist ivuxolimab. CDR3 loop: CASSLSAPGGGNTEAFF. The CDR3, as DNA: TGTGCCAGCAGCTTATCCGCCCCGGGGGGAGGGAACACTGAAGCTTTCTTT.